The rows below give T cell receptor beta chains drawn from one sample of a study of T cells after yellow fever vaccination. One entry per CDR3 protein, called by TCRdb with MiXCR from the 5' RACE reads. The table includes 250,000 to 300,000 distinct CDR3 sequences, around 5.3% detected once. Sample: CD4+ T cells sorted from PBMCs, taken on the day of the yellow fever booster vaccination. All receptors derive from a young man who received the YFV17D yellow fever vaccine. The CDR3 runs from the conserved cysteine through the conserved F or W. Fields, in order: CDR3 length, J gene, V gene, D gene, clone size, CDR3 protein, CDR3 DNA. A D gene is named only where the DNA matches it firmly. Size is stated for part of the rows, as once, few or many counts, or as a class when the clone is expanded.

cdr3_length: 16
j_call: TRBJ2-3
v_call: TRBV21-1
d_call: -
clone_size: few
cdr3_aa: CASSKKQGCRTDTQYF
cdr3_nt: TGTGCCAGCAGCAAAAAGCAGGGATGTAGGACAGATACGCAGTATTTT

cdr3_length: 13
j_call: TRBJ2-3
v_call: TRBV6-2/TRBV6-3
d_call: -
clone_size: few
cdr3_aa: CASGGPSTDTQYF
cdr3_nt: TGTGCCAGCGGGGGGCCTTCCACAGATACGCAGTATTTT

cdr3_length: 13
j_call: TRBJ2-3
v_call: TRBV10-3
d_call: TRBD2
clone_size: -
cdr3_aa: CASSGTSDHTQYF
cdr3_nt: TGTGCCTCCTCCGGGACTAGCGATCATACGCAGTATTTT

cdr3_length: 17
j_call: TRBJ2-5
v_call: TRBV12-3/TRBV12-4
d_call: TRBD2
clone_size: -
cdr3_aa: CASRRLLRGGLSETQYF
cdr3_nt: TGTGCCAGCAGGCGTCTCCTCCGGGGGGGGCTGTCAGAGACCCAGTACTTC

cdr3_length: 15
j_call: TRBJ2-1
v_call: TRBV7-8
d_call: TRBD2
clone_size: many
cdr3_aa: CASSDSGGPYNEQFF
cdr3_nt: TGTGCCAGCAGCGATAGCGGGGGTCCCTACAATGAGCAGTTCTTC

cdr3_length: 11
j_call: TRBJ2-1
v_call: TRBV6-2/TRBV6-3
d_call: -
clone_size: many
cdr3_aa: CASSRRQEQFF
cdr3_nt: TGTGCCAGCAGCCGACGGCAAGAGCAGTTCTTC

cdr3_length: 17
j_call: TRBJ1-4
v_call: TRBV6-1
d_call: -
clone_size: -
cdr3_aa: CASSEGAAILTNEKLFF
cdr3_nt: TGTGCCAGCAGTGAAGGGGCGGCTATCCTGACTAATGAAAAACTGTTTTTT

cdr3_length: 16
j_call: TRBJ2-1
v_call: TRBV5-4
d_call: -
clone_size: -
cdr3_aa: CASSPQVLSSYNEQFF
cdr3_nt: TGTGCCAGCAGCCCCCAGGTGCTGAGCTCCTACAATGAGCAGTTCTTC

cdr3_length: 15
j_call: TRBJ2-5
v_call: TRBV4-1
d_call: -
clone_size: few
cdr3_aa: CASSRQPGSAETQYF
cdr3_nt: TGCGCCAGCAGCCGCCAACCGGGGAGCGCAGAGACCCAGTACTTC

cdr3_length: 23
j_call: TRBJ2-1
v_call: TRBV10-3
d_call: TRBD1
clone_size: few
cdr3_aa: CAISESRRLSSQGAHRSYNEQFF
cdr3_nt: TGTGCCATCAGTGAGTCGAGACGATTGAGTTCGCAGGGGGCACATAGGTCCTACAATGAGCAGTTCTTC

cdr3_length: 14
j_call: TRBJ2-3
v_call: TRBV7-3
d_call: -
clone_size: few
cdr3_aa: CASSSGQFTDTQYF
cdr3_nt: TGTGCCAGCAGCTCAGGACAGTTCACAGATACGCAGTATTTT

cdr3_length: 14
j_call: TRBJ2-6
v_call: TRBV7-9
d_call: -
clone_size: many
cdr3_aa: CAAQLLSGANVLTF
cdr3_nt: TGTGCCGCACAGCTTCTCTCTGGGGCCAACGTCCTGACTTTC

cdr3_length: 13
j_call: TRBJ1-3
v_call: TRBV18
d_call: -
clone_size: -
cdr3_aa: CASSPDQGNTIYF
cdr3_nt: TGTGCCAGCTCACCTGACCAAGGAAACACCATATATTTT

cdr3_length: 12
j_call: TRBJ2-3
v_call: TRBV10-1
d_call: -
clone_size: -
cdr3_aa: CASSWVGAKQYF
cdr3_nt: TGCGCCAGCAGTTGGGTGGGGGCTAAGCAGTATTTT

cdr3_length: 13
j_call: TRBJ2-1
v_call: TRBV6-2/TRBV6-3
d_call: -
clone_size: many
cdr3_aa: CASSYRGRREQFF
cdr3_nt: TGTGCCAGCAGCTACCGGGGGCGTCGAGAGCAGTTCTTC

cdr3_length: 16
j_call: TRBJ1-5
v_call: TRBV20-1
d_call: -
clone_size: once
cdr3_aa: CSAPPGQGLSNQPQHF
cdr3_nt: TGCAGTGCCCCCCCCGGTCAGGGGCTGAGCAATCAGCCCCAGCATTTT

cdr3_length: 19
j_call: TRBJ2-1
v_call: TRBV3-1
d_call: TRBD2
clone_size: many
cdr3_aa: CASSQPTHLAGSSYNEQFF
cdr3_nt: TGTGCCAGCAGCCAACCTACTCATCTAGCGGGGAGCTCCTACAATGAGCAGTTCTTC

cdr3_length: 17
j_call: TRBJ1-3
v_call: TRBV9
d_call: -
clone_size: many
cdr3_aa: CASSIQISGASGNTIYF
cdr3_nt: TGTGCCAGCAGCATCCAAATATCCGGAGCCTCTGGAAACACCATATATTTT

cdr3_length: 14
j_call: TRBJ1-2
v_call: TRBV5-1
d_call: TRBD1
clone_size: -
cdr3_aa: CASSPGQGIYGYTF
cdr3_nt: TGCGCCAGCAGCCCGGGACAGGGGATATATGGCTACACCTTC

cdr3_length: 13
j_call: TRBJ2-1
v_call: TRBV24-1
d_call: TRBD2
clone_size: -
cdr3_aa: CATSERAGGKQFF
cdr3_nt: TGTGCCACCAGTGAAAGAGCGGGGGGGAAGCAGTTCTTC

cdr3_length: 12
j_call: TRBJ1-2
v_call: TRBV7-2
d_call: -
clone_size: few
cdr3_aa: CASSTYSIGYTF
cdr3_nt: TGTGCCAGCAGCACCTATTCGATAGGCTACACCTTC

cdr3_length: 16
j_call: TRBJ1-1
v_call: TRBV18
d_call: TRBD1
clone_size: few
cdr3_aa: CASSPLPGQGNTEAFF
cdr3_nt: TGTGCCAGCTCACCATTACCGGGACAGGGGAACACTGAAGCTTTCTTT

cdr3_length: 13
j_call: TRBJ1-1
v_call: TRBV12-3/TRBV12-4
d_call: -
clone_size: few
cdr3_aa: CASSFGVYTEAFF
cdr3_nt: TGTGCCAGCAGTTTTGGTGTTTACACTGAAGCTTTCTTT

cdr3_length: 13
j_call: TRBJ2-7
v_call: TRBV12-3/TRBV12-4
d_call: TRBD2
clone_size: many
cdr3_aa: CASSFVPGGEQYF
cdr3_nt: TGTGCCAGCAGTTTTGTCCCCGGGGGGGAGCAGTACTTC

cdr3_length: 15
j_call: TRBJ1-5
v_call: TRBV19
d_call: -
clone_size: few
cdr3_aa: CASSADGQNNQPQHF
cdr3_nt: TGTGCCAGTAGTGCCGATGGACAGAACAATCAGCCCCAGCATTTT

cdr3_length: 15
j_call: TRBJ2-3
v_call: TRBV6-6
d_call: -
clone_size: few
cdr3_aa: CASILMPTVTDTQYF
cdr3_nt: TGTGCCAGCATCCTTATGCCAACCGTCACAGATACGCAGTATTTT

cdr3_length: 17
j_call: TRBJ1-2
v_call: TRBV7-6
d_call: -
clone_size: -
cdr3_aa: CASSLVGSGSEGHGYTF
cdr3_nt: TGTGCCAGCAGCTTAGTAGGGTCCGGTTCCGAAGGACATGGCTACACCTTC

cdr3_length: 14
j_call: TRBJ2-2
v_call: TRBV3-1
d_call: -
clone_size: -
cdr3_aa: CASSQDPHTGELFF
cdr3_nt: TGTGCCAGCAGCCAAGATCCCCACACCGGGGAGCTGTTTTTT

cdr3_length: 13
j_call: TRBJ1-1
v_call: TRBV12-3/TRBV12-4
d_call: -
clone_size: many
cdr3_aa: CASSAYRNTEAFF
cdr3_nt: TGTGCCAGCAGTGCCTACAGGAACACTGAAGCTTTCTTT

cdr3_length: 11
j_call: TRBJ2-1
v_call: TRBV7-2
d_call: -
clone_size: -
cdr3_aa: CASSLMRDWFF
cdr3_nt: TGTGCCAGCAGCTTAATGCGTGATTGGTTCTTC

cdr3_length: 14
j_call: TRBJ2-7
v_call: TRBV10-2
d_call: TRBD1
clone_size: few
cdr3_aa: CASQPSLDRATQYF
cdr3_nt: TGCGCCAGCCAACCGTCACTCGACAGGGCGACACAGTACTTC

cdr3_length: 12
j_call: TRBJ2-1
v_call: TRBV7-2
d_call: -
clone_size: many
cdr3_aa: CASSSLGAEQFF
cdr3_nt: TGTGCCAGCAGCTCACTAGGGGCTGAGCAGTTCTTC

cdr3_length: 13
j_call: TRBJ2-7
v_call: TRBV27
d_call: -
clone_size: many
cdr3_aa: CASSPPGYGGQYF
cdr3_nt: TGTGCCAGCAGTCCCCCCGGCTACGGCGGGCAGTACTTC

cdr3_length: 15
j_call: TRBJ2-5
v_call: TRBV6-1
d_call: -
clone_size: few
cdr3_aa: CASRPRWFGEETQYF
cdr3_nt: TGTGCCAGCAGGCCCCGGTGGTTTGGGGAAGAGACCCAGTACTTC

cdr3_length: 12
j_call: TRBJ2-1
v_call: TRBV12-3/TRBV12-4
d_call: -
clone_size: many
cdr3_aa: CASSQGLNEQFF
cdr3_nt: TGTGCCAGCAGTCAGGGGCTTAATGAGCAGTTCTTC

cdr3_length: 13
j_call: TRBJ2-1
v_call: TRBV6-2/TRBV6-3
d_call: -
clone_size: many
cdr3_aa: CASKESSYNEQFF
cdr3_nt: TGTGCCAGCAAAGAGAGCTCCTACAATGAGCAGTTCTTC

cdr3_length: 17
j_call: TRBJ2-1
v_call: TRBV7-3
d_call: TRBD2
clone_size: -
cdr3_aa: CASSSAGTSGGVNEQFF
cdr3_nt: TGTGCCAGCAGCTCGGCCGGGACTAGCGGGGGGGTTAATGAGCAGTTCTTC

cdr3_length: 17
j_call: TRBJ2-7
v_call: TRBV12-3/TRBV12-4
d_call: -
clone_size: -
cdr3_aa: CASSQKLLGAYIYEQYF
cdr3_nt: TGTGCCAGCAGCCAAAAACTTTTGGGGGCTTATATCTACGAGCAGTACTTC

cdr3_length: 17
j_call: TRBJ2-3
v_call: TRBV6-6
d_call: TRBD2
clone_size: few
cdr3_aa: CASSYSYPSGVGDTQYF
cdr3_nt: TGTGCCAGCAGTTACTCGTATCCTAGCGGGGTGGGGGATACGCAGTATTTT

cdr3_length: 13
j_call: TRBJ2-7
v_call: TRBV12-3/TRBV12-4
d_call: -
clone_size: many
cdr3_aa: CASRPAASYEQYF
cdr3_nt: TGTGCCAGCAGGCCGGCTGCCTCCTACGAGCAGTACTTC

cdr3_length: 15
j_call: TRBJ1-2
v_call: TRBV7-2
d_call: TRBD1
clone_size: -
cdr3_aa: CASSSPGTGNYGYTF
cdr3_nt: TGTGCCAGCAGCTCCCCTGGGACAGGGAACTATGGCTACACCTTC

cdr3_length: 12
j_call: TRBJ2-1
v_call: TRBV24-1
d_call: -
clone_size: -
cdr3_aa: CATSDFGSSQFF
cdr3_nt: TGTGCCACCAGTGATTTTGGGAGTTCGCAGTTCTTC

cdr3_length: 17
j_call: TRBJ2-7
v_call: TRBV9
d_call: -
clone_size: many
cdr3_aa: CASSPRPTWGPSYEQYF
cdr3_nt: TGTGCCAGCAGCCCTCGCCCCACGTGGGGCCCCTCCTACGAGCAGTACTTC

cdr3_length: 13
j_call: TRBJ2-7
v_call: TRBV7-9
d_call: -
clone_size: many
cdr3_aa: CASSLSASYEQYF
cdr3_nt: TGTGCCAGCAGCTTGTCCGCCTCCTACGAGCAGTACTTC

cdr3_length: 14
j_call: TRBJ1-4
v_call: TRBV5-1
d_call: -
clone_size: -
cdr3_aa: CASSPQALNEKLFF
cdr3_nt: TGCGCCAGCAGCCCCCAGGCGCTTAATGAAAAACTGTTTTTT

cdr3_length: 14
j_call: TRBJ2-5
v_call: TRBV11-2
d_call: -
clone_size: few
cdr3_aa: CASNLGFSQETQYF
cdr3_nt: TGTGCCAGCAACTTAGGATTTTCGCAAGAGACCCAGTACTTC

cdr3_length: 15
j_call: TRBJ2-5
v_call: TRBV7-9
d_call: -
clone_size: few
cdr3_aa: CASSLPGRAKETQYF
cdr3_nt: TGTGCCAGCAGCTTACCGGGACGGGCCAAAGAGACCCAGTACTTC

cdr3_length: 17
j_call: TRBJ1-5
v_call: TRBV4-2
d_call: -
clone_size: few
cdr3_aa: CASSQDLPGYSNQPQHF
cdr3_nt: TGTGCCAGCAGCCAAGATCTCCCTGGTTATAGCAATCAGCCCCAGCATTTT

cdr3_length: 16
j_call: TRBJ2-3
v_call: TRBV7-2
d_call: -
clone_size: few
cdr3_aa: CASSLELRPNTDTQYF
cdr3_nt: TGTGCCAGCAGCTTAGAGTTAAGGCCGAACACAGATACGCAGTATTTT

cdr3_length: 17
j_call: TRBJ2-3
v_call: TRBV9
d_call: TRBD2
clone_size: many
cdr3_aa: CASSVALGTSGPNTQYF
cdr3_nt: TGTGCCAGCAGCGTAGCTCTCGGGACTAGCGGGCCCAATACGCAGTATTTT

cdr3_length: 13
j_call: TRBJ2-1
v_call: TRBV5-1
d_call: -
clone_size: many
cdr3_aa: CASSLDGYNEQFF
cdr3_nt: TGCGCCAGCAGCTTGGACGGGTACAATGAGCAGTTCTTC

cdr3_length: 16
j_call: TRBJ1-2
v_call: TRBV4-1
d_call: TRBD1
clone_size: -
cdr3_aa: CASSQGTGGAGYGYTF
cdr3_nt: TGCGCCAGCAGCCAAGGAACAGGGGGCGCCGGCTATGGCTACACCTTC

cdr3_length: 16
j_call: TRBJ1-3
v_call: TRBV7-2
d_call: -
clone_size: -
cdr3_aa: CASSFGGPYSGNTIYF
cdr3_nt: TGTGCCAGCAGCTTCGGGGGGCCATACTCTGGAAACACCATATATTTT

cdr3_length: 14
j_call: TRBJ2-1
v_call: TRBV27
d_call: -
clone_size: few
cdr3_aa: CASSLRLRTNEQFF
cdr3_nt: TGTGCCAGCAGTTTGAGACTCAGAACGAATGAGCAGTTCTTC

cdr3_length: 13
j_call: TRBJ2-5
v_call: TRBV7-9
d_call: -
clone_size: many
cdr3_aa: CASSFHPRETQYF
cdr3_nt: TGTGCCAGCAGCTTTCACCCGAGGGAGACCCAGTACTTC

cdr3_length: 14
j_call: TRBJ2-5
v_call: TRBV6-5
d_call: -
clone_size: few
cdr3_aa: CASSYGESQETQYF
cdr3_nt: TGTGCCAGCAGTTACGGCGAATCCCAAGAGACCCAGTACTTC

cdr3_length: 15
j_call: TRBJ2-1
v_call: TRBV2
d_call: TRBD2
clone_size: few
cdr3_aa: CASSRPGGGYNEQFF
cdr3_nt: TGTGCCAGCAGCCGTCCCGGCGGGGGTTACAATGAGCAGTTCTTC

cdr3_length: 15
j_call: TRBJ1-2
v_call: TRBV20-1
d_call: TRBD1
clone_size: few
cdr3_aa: CSAKGGKQGAYGYTF
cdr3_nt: TGCAGTGCTAAAGGAGGGAAACAGGGGGCTTATGGCTACACCTTC

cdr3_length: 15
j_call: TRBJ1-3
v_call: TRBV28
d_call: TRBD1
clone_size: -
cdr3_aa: CASNKRTGSGNTIYF
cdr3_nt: TGTGCCAGCAATAAAAGGACAGGCTCTGGAAACACCATATATTTT